The 12 T cell receptor beta chains in this list originate from one sample, sequenced in a study of blood T cell repertoires in COVID-19. The method was immunoSEQ multiplex PCR; TCRdb's version includes in-frame clones alone and lacks a portion of them. The profile shows 370,000 or so clones, about four fifths of them singletons. The sample taken for sequencing was peripheral blood. These receptors all come from a human donor with acute or convalescent COVID-19. The donor label of this sample is uncertain.

The chain has TRBV19 and TRBJ2-1, with 8 nucleotides matching TRBD2. The CDR3 sequence is 14 residues long. The germline V gene encodes CDR1 LNHDA and CDR2 SQIVND (reference sequence). Trimming took 7 bases from V and 5 from J; bases not matched to a gene: 7. In DNA form, the CDR3 reads TGTGCCAGTACCCTTGGCGGGGGGAACAATGAGCAGTTCTTC. This gives the protein CASTLGGGNNEQFF.

The chain joins TRBV24-1 to TRBJ2-2; TRBD1 is a possible D gene (5 bases). Trimming left V 7 bases short and J 1 base short, with 15 bases between. The CDR3 consists of 16 residues. Looked up from germline, CDR1 is KGHDR and CDR2 is SFDVKD. The chain's CDR3 is CATRLDSKLNTGELFF. As DNA, the CDR3 is TGTGCCACCAGACTCGACAGCAAGCTGAACACCGGGGAGCTGTTTTTT.

This clone was detected once. The chain combines TRBV11-2 with TRBJ1-6, with 8 bases matching TRBD1. The J segment lost 11 bases and the V segment lost 5 bases, leaving 17 bases of the junction unmatched. Per the germline V gene, CDR1 is SGHAT and CDR2 is FQNNGV. This CDR3 is built from 17 residues. In DNA, the CDR3 is TGTGCCAGCAGCCCCATATGGGCGGCCGGACAGGGTACACCCCTCCACTTT. Its protein product is CASSPIWAAGQGTPLHF.

The rearrangement uses TRBV5-1 and TRBJ2-5; D perhaps matches TRBD1 (7 bases). CDR1 SGHRS and CDR2 YFSETQ come from the germline V gene. The V and J ends lost 1 base and 5 bases respectively, with 12 bases between them. The CDR3 contains 14 residues. For the CDR3, the DNA is TGCGCCAGCAGCTTGTTGGCGGGACAGGAGACCCAGTACTTC. It codes for CASSLLAGQETQYF.

The V gene is TRBV7-9, the J gene TRBJ2-3; 9 bases agree with TRBD2. CDR3 length equals 16 residues. The germline gives CDR1 SEHNR, CDR2 FQNEAQ (reference sequence). V gave up 1 base and J gave up 9 bases; unmatched junction bases: 11. CDR3 sequence: CASSLVRSISGSTQYF. CDR3 bases: TGTGCCAGCAGCTTAGTGAGAAGTATTAGCGGGAGCACGCAGTATTTT.

V usage is TRBV6-1 and J usage is TRBJ1-5; the D is unclear. CDR1 and CDR2 from the germline V gene are MNHNS and SASEGT. Trimming shortened V by 1 base and J by 1 base, and 8 bases separated the two germline ends. This CDR3 is built from 15 residues. The CDR3 region has the DNA TGTGCCAGCAGTGAAGGTGTCAGAAGCAATCAGCCCCAGCATTTT. It translates to CASSEGVRSNQPQHF.

On this clone: Other DNA variants within this sample encode the same CDR3. This chain links TRBV12-3 or TRBV12-4 with TRBJ2-1; D ambiguous. The V end was cut by 1 base, the J end by 4 bases, with 5 bases between. This CDR3 is built from 13 residues. DNA of the CDR3: TGTGCCAGCAGTTTAGTGGCATACAATGAGCAGTTCTTC. Amino acids: CASSLVAYNEQFF.

The chain is built from TRBV19 and TRBJ1-1; 9 bases are a match to TRBD1. This CDR3 spans 14 amino acids. CDR1 and CDR2 (germline): LNHDA, SQIVND (reference sequence). After removal of 6 bases from V and 7 bases from J, the junction contained 9 bases not matched to a gene. The DNA for the CDR3 is TGTGCCAGTAGCCGTCACCGGGACAGGGTTGAAGCTTTCTTT. Its protein product is CASSRHRDRVEAFF.

The chain links TRBV3-1 (or the pseudogene TRBV3-2) to TRBJ2-7; D is unresolved. This CDR3 is 14 amino acids long. With 4 bases removed from V and 2 bases from J, the gap between germline ends came to 12 bases. CDR1 is LGHDT, CDR2 YNNKEL, per germline (reference sequence). For the CDR3, the DNA is TGTGCCAGCAGCCGCAGACCCACAGCCTACGAGCAGTACTTC. Its protein product is CASSRRPTAYEQYF.

The chain recombines TRBV28 with TRBJ1-1; 9 bases agree with TRBD1. This CDR3 region has 15 residues. Germline trimming cut 5 bases from V and 6 bases from J; bases unmatched to any gene: 10. CDR1 is MDHEN and CDR2 is SYDVKM in the germline V gene. CDR3 nucleotide sequence: TGTGCCAGCAGTCCCCCGGGACAGGGTCTAGCTGAAGCTTTCTTT. It translates to CASSPPGQGLAEAFF.

This sequence joins TRBV7-2 and TRBJ2-1; 8 bases align to TRBD1. Trimming took 5 bases from V and 7 from J; bases not matched to a gene: 10. Germline assignment: CDR1 SGHTA and CDR2 FQGNSA. The CDR3 sequence is 15 residues long. As DNA, the CDR3 is TGTGCCAGCAGCCCTGGACAGGGCCACCCGAATGAGCAGTTCTTC. This translates into CASSPGQGHPNEQFF.

The J gene is TRBJ1-2, the V gene TRBV3-1 (or the pseudogene TRBV3-2), with 7 bases aligning to TRBD1. The V segment lost 4 bases and the J segment 7 bases; nucleotides outside the gene matches: 0. The germline V gene encodes CDR1 LGHDT and CDR2 YNNKEL (reference sequence). The CDR3 covers 11 residues. Here the CDR3 reads CASSRQGGYTF. CDR3 sequence (DNA): TGTGCCAGCAGCCGACAGGGTGGCTACACCTTC.